This TCR beta chain was observed in a study of early T cells in non-severe SARS-CoV-2 infection. Study-level information: The study sequenced bulk RNA from unsorted whole blood, with chains unpaired.

The CDR3 is 15 amino acids. The V end lost 9 bases, the J end lost 4 bases, and 21 bases lay between the germline ends. The germline CDR1 and CDR2 sequences are LGHDT and YNNKEL (reference sequence). The table lists this clonotype with many counts. Its cognate antigen is unknown. TCRdb re-derived calls from the 5' RACE reads in MiXCR, one entry per CDR3 protein. The table includes around 57,000 distinct CDR3 sequences, under 14% detected once. Study-wide results and caveats: The VDJdb matching leaned toward anti-spike CD8 responses and overlooked private and CD4 specificities.

The chain links TRBV3-1 to TRBJ1-1, with a tentative D call TRBD1 (5 bases). The sequence came from an adult who was a healthcare worker with PCR-confirmed SARS-CoV-2 infection or an uninfected control (not recorded which). The sequenced material came from whole blood. In nucleotides, the CDR3 is TGTGCCAGTACGCAGGGTTGGGGGATATTCACTGAAGCTTTCTTT. This gives the protein CASTQGWGIFTEAFF.